The 5 T cell receptor beta chains reported below all come from one sample, sequenced in a study of blood T cell repertoires in COVID-19. Libraries were prepared by immunoSEQ multiplex PCR; TCRdb keeps only in-frame clonotypes and omits some of them. The data contain approximately 170,000 clones, about 83% of them seen just once; the ten biggest clones take up roughly 8%. The source material was peripheral blood. All receptors come from a man between 35 and 55 years old who had recovered from COVID-19.

V is TRBV2 and J is TRBJ1-2; D might be TRBD1 (6 bases). The V gene lost 3 bases and the J gene lost 3 bases, with 14 bases spanning the gap. Germline loops: CDR1 SNHLY, CDR2 FYNNEI. The CDR3 extends over 15 amino acids. The CDR3 loop is CASSEWTDTDYGYTF. The CDR3 DNA reads as TGTGCCAGCAGTGAGTGGACAGATACCGACTATGGCTACACCTTC.

The chain couples TRBV19 to TRBJ2-7, with 14 bases lining up with TRBD2. This CDR3 is built from 15 residues. The trim removed 3 bases at V and 4 bases at J, leaving 2 bases unmatched. Germline CDR1 LNHDA, CDR2 SQIVND (reference sequence). The CDR3 region is CASSMGLAGEYEQYF. The CDR3 DNA is TGTGCCAGTAGTATGGGACTAGCGGGGGAATACGAGCAGTACTTC. Based on the CDR3 plus reference TRBV19 and TRBJ2-7, the full variable domain is DGGITQSPKYLFRKEGQNVTLSCEQNLNHDAMYWYRQDPGQGLRLIYYSQIVNDFQKGDIAEGYSVSREKKESFPLTVTSAQKNPTAFYLCASSMGLAGEYEQYFGPGTRLTVT.

The chain has TRBV4-3 and TRBJ1-2, with a possible D match to TRBD1 (5 bases). CDR1 LGHNA and CDR2 YSLEER come from the germline V gene. The CDR3 has 16 amino acids. Between the trimmed V and J ends, which lost 1 base and 7 bases, there was a span of 19 bases. The CDR3 reads CASSQVQGGAVGGYTF. The CDR3 DNA is TGCGCCAGCAGCCAAGTCCAAGGCGGGGCAGTAGGTGGCTACACCTTC.

The chain uses TRBV6-1 and TRBJ2-5, with 7 bases that match TRBD2. The CDR3 runs to 16 residues. CDR1 is MNHNS, CDR2 SASEGT, per germline. V dropped 7 bases and J dropped 3; count of bases not matched to a gene: 14. CDR3 residues: CASIDILAGPKETQYF. CDR3 in DNA: TGTGCCAGCATTGACATCTTAGCGGGCCCAAAAGAGACCCAGTACTTC.

Points on this clone: The same CDR3 can be traced to other DNA sequences in this sample. The genes are TRBV30 and TRBJ1-1; D is undetermined. The CDR3 totals 11 residues. V lost 4 bases and J lost 3, with 6 bases in between. Germline assignment: CDR1 GTSNPN and CDR2 SVGIG (reference sequence). The CDR3 coding sequence is TGTGCCTGGAAAGGAGACACTGAAGCTTTCTTT. This sequence encodes CAWKGDTEAFF. The whole variable domain, remainder taken from reference TRBV30 and TRBJ1-1, is SQTIHQWPATLVQPVGSPLSLECTVEGTSNPNLYWYRQAAGRGLQLLFYSVGIGQISSEVPQNLSASRPQDRQFILSSKKLLLSDSGFYLCAWKGDTEAFFGQGTRLTVV.